This T cell receptor beta chain was found in a study of blood T cell repertoires in COVID-19. This clone was seen only once. CDR1 is LNHNV and CDR2 is YYDKDF in the germline V gene (reference sequence). Trimming cost V 0 bases and J 0 bases; bases outside gene matches: 7. CDR3 length: 20 residues. Profiling relied on immunoSEQ multiplex PCR, and the TCRdb table lists in-frame clones only, not all of them. Of 150,000 to 200,000 clones in the sample, roughly four fifths were seen once. V is TRBV15 and J is TRBJ2-1, with 14 bases aligning to TRBD2. The sequenced sample was peripheral blood. The source is a woman aged 80 or over with COVID-19, enrolled during active disease. CDR3 region: CATSRDRGLAGVISYNEQFF. CDR3 in DNA: TGTGCCACCAGCAGAGATCGGGGACTAGCGGGAGTGATCTCCTACAATGAGCAGTTCTTC.